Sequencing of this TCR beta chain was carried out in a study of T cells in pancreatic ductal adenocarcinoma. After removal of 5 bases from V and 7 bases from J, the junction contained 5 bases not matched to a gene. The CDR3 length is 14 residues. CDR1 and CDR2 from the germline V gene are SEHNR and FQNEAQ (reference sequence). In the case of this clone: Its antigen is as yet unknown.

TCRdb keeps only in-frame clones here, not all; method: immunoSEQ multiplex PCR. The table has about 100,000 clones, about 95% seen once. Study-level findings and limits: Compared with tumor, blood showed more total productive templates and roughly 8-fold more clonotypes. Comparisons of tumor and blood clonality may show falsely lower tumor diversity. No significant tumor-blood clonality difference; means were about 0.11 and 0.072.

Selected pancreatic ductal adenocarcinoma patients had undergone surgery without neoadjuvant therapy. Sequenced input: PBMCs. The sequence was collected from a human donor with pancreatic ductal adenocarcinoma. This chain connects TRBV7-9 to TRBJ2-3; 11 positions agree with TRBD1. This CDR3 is CASSGGQGVYTQYF. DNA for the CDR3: TGTGCCAGCAGCGGGGGACAGGGGGTATATACGCAGTATTTT.